This entry describes one T cell receptor beta chain. The antigen remains unidentified. Germline values: CDR1 SNHLY, CDR2 FYNNEI. The CDR3 covers 12 residues. Trimming cost V 8 bases and J 1 base; bases outside gene matches: 1. This sample stems from a study of Tregs in tolerant kidney transplant recipients. Findings of the study overall: Some patients' samples used different primers over time, so nucleotide sequences weren't comparable. Biological reproducibility was not directly addressed in this study.

Unstimulated Tregs (CD4+CD25+CD127-) and CD4+CD25- non-Tregs were sorted from PBMCs. Method: immunoSEQ multiplex PCR; TCRdb's copy keeps in-frame clones and lacks some. This sample has roughly 80,000 clones, with nearly 98% found just once. This clonotype was obtained from a human donor who received a combined kidney and bone marrow transplant. Specimen: CD4+ T cells from blood, collected before the transplant. J is TRBJ2-5 and V is TRBV2; 7 bases agree with TRBD2. This chain's CDR3 is CASWGGQETQYF. CDR3 bases: TGTGCCAGCTGGGGGGGCCAAGAGACCCAGTACTTC.